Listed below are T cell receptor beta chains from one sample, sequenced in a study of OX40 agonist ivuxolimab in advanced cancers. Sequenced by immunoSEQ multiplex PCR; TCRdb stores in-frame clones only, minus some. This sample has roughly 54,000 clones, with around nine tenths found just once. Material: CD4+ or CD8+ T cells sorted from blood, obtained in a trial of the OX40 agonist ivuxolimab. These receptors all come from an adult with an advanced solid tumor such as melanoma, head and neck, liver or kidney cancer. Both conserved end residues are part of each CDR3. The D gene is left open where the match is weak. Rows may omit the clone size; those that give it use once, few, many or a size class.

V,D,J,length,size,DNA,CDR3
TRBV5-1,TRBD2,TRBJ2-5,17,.,TGCGCCAGCAGCCTTACTCCGACTAGCGGGGGAATGGGGACCCAGTACTTC,CASSLTPTSGGMGTQYF
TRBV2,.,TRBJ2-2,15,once,TGTGCCAGCAGTGAAGCGCCAGGAAACACCGGGGAGCTGTTTTTT,CASSEAPGNTGELFF
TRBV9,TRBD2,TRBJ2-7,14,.,TGTGCCAGCAGCGTGGCTAGCGGGAGGGAAGAGCAGTACTTC,CASSVASGREEQYF
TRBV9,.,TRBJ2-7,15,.,TGTGCCAGCAGCGTAGCAGTAGGGAGCTCCTACGAGCAGTACTTC,CASSVAVGSSYEQYF
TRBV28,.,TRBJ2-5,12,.,TGTGCCAGCAGTCTCCCTCCGGGGGCCCAGTACTTC,CASSLPPGAQYF
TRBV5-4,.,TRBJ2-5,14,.,TGTGCCAGCAGCTTGGTTGGGAAGCAAGAGACCCAGTACTTC,CASSLVGKQETQYF
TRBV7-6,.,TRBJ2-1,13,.,TGTGCCAGCAGCTTACGCGGGTCCCCAGAGCAGTTCTTC,CASSLRGSPEQFF
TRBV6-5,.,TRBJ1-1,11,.,TGTGCCAGCAGGTCATTGGGGGAAGCTTTCTTT,CASRSLGEAFF
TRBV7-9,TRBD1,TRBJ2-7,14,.,TGTGCCAGCAGCACCGGGACAGCCTCCTACGAGCAGTACTTC,CASSTGTASYEQYF
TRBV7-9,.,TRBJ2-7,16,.,TGTGCCAGCAGCCCAGGAGGTGACAGGATGCTCACCGACTTGAATTTC,CASSPGGDRMLTDLNF
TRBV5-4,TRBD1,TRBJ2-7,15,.,TGTGCCAGCAGCTTGGCCGGACAGGGTGGGTACGAGCAGTACTTC,CASSLAGQGGYEQYF
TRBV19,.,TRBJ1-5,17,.,TGTGCCAGTAGTATAGGGGACCCAGGGTATAGCAATCAGCCCCAGCATTTT,CASSIGDPGYSNQPQHF
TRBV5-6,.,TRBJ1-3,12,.,TGTGCCAGCAGCTTCGATGGAAACACCATATATTTT,CASSFDGNTIYF
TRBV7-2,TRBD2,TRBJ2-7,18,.,TGTGCCAGCAGCTTGGGGACTAGCGGGAGGCGGAGGGGGGGCGAGCAGTACTTC,CASSLGTSGRRRGGEQYF
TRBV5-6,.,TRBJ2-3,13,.,TGTGCCAGCAGCTTGCTTTGGGAGCTTACGCAGTATTTT,CASSLLWELTQYF
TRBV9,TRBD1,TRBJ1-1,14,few,TGTGCCAGCACCCGGGACAGCCTGAACACTGAAGCTTTCTTT,CASTRDSLNTEAFF
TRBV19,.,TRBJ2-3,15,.,TGTGCCAGTAGTATGGGGGCTGGAGGCACAGATACGCAGTATTTT,CASSMGAGGTDTQYF
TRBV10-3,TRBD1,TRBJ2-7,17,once,TGTGCCATCAGTGAGGGCCCCCTCACAGGGGGCGCCTACGAGCAGTACTTC,CAISEGPLTGGAYEQYF
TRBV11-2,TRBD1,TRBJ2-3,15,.,TGTGCCAGCAGCCCGACAGGGCCAGGCACAGATACGCAGTATTTT,CASSPTGPGTDTQYF
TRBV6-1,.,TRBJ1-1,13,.,TGTGCCAGCAAGATCGACAGACACACTGAAGCTTTCTTT,CASKIDRHTEAFF
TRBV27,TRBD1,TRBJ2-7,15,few,TGTGCCAGCAGTTTATTGGCCCAGGGGGCCTACGAGCAGTACTTC,CASSLLAQGAYEQYF
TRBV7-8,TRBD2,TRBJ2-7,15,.,TGTGCCAGCAGCACGGGCGGGGCGGGGGGACACGAGCAGTACTTC,CASSTGGAGGHEQYF
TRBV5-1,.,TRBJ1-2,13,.,TGCGCCAGCAGCAGGGAGCGGAACTATGGCTACACCTTC,CASSRERNYGYTF
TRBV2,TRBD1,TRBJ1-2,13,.,TGTGCCAGCAGTGGACAGGGGATCTTTGGCTACACCTTC,CASSGQGIFGYTF
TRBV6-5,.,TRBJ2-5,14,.,TGTGCCAGCAGCAGGGGGAGGGGGGCAGAGACCCAGTACTTC,CASSRGRGAETQYF
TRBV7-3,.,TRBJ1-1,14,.,TGTGCCAGCAGCTTAACAGCGGAGAACACTGAAGCTTTCTTT,CASSLTAENTEAFF
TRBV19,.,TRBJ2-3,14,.,TGTGCCAGTAGACCCGGGGGGCCGACAGATACGCAGTATTTT,CASRPGGPTDTQYF